Listed below are T cell receptor beta chains from one sample, sequenced in a study of cytomegalovirus exposure and HLA in healthy donors. Clones were sequenced by immunoSEQ multiplex PCR, and TCRdb holds only the in-frame ones, with some missing. The table records about 130,000 clones, over 70% of them present only once. The source material was PBMCs. These receptors were obtained from a woman aged 55-69 years in good health and CMV-seropositive. Each CDR3 is given with its conserved first and last residue. The D gene is left open where the match is weak. Clone size appears in some rows only: once, few, many, or a class for an expanded clone.

cdr3_nt cdr3_aa cdr3_length d_call j_call clone_size v_call
TGTGCCAGCAGCAACGACAGGAGCTATGGCTACACCTTC CASSNDRSYGYTF 13 . TRBJ1-2 . TRBV7-2
TGCGCCAGCAGCCACCCCGGGGTAGCGGGGCCGCGAGGTACGCAGTATTTT CASSHPGVAGPRGTQYF 17 TRBD2 TRBJ2-3 . TRBV4-1
TGTGCCAGCAGTTACGGAATCCGTCGGGGTTCAGAAGGCTACACCTTC CASSYGIRRGSEGYTF 16 . TRBJ1-2 . TRBV6-5
TGTGCCAGCAGCAAAGAAATTACGGGACTAGCGGACCAAGAGACCCAGTACTTC CASSKEITGLADQETQYF 18 TRBD2 TRBJ2-5 few TRBV7-8
TGTGCCAGCGCTCCCCTGGGACAGTCGACCGGGGAGCTGTTTTTT CASAPLGQSTGELFF 15 TRBD1 TRBJ2-2 . TRBV9
TGTGCCAGCAGTATCAGGGACAGGTCTGAAGCTTTCTTT CASSIRDRSEAFF 13 TRBD1 TRBJ1-1 . TRBV27
TGTGCCAGTAGTATGGGACACACCATGAACACTGAAGCTTTCTTT CASSMGHTMNTEAFF 15 . TRBJ1-1 . TRBV19
TGTGCCAGCAGCTCGACAGGAACTTTCGGCGAGCAGTACTTC CASSSTGTFGEQYF 14 . TRBJ2-7 . TRBV27
TGCGCCAGCAGTCAAAACTGGAGGTCTAACTATGGCTACACCTTC CASSQNWRSNYGYTF 15 . TRBJ1-2 once TRBV4-1
TGTGCCAGCAGCTTAGGTGGGACTAGGAGCAATGAGCAGTTCTTC CASSLGGTRSNEQFF 15 TRBD2 TRBJ2-1 few TRBV7-9
TGCGCCAGCAGCGTCGAGGGGACAGGCTCTGGAAACACCATATATTTT CASSVEGTGSGNTIYF 16 TRBD1 TRBJ1-3 . TRBV5-1
TGTGCCAGCAGTGAAGGGGGAGGGGTCACAGATACGCAGTATTTT CASSEGGGVTDTQYF 15 TRBD2 TRBJ2-3 . TRBV6-1
TGTGCCAGCAGCTTAGGACGGACTAGCGCAGAGACCCAGTACTTC CASSLGRTSAETQYF 15 TRBD2 TRBJ2-5 large TRBV13
TGTGCCAGCAGACTAGCGGGGGTAGGAACCGGGGAGCTGTTTTTT CASRLAGVGTGELFF 15 TRBD2 TRBJ2-2 once TRBV27
TGTGCCAGCAGCCCGACTAGCTTCATTGCCAAAAACATTCAGTACTTC CASSPTSFIAKNIQYF 16 TRBD2 TRBJ2-4 . TRBV7-6
TGTGCCAGCAGCGTAGGGGACTATCCCTTAACCTACGAGCAGTACTTC CASSVGDYPLTYEQYF 16 TRBD2 TRBJ2-7 . TRBV9
TGTGCCAGCAGTGGAGACAGGGGCGACGAGCAGTACTTC CASSGDRGDEQYF 13 TRBD1 TRBJ2-7 . TRBV6-1
TGCGCCAGCAGCCAAGAACCTCTTAGCTCCTACAATGAGCAGTTCTTC CASSQEPLSSYNEQFF 16 . TRBJ2-1 few TRBV4-1
TGTGCCAGCAGCTTCCGGGCAGGGGGACAGCCCCAGCATTTT CASSFRAGGQPQHF 14 TRBD1 TRBJ1-5 . TRBV9
TGTGCCAGCAGCTTAAGCAGGGGCGACTACGAGCAGTACTTC CASSLSRGDYEQYF 14 . TRBJ2-7 . TRBV7-3
TGTGGATCACAGGTTAACAATGAGCAGTTCTTC CGSQVNNEQFF 11 . TRBJ2-1 . TRBV11-2
TGTGCCACCAGCAGAGATAGGACTAGCGGAGGATACAATGAGCAGTTCTTC CATSRDRTSGGYNEQFF 17 TRBD2 TRBJ2-1 . TRBV15
TGTGCCAGCAGGCGGGGGGAAAAACTGTTTTTT CASRRGEKLFF 11 . TRBJ1-4 once TRBV6-5
TGTGCCAGCAGCACACTAGCTCCGGGCGAGACCCAGTACTTC CASSTLAPGETQYF 14 . TRBJ2-5 . TRBV7-3
TGCGCCAGCAGGTCGGGACTAGCGGGTGGGAGCTCCTACAATGAGCAGTTCTTC CASRSGLAGGSSYNEQFF 18 TRBD2 TRBJ2-1 . TRBV5-1
TGTGCCAGCTCACCACGGACGGGGGGGTCAGATACGCAGTATTTT CASSPRTGGSDTQYF 15 TRBD2 TRBJ2-3 . TRBV18
TGTGCCAGCAGCTTAGATCGCCTATCTGAAGCTTTCTTT CASSLDRLSEAFF 13 . TRBJ1-1 . TRBV11-3
TGTGCCAGTAGTATGGGGACAGGGGGACTTTATAGCAATCAGCCCCAGCATTTT CASSMGTGGLYSNQPQHF 18 TRBD1 TRBJ1-5 . TRBV19